This entry lists 32 T cell receptor beta chains sequenced from one sample in a study of response to subunit inactivated influenza vaccine. TCRdb processed the RT-PCR reads anew with MiXCR; each CDR3 protein has one entry. The sample gives 450,000 to 600,000 distinct CDR3 sequences, roughly 8.2% of which show up once; over 10% is in the top ten. Specimen: PBMCs from blood, collected less than 25 months after vaccination. All receptors come from a man between 45 and 75 years old who received an inactivated influenza vaccine.

This clonotype was counted at least ten times. The chain has TRBV20-1 and TRBJ2-3; D possibly corresponds to TRBD1 (5 bases). The CDR3 has 14 residues. The V gene lost 0 bases and the J gene lost 0 bases, with 7 bases spanning the gap. In germline, CDR1 is DFQATT, CDR2 SNEGSKA (reference sequence). For the CDR3, the DNA is TGCAGTGCTAGAGATGCAGGGAGCACAGATACGCAGTATTTT. Its translation: CSARDAGSTDTQYF.

In this sample, this clonotype turned up a few times. V gene TRBV4-3 combines with J gene TRBJ2-4; 12 positions match TRBD2. The CDR3 spans 15 residues. Germline trimming cut 1 base from V and 5 bases from J; bases unmatched to any gene: 0. The germline CDR1 and CDR2 sequences are LGHNA and YSLEER. The DNA for the CDR3 is TGCGCCAGCAGCCAAGGACTAGCGGGAGAAAACATTCAGTACTTC. Encoded protein: CASSQGLAGENIQYF.

V is TRBV14 and J is TRBJ2-3, with TRBD2 matching 10 bases. The ends lost 2 bases at V and 9 bases at J; junction bases unmatched: 2. Germline lookup yields CDR1 SGHDN and CDR2 FVKESK. This CDR3 has 13 amino acids. CDR3 region: CASSQQREGTQYF. The CDR3 region has the DNA TGTGCCAGCAGCCAACAGCGGGAGGGGACGCAGTATTTT.

This clonotype came up many times. V usage is TRBV2 and J usage is TRBJ2-3; TRBD1 or TRBD2 may be the D gene (5 bases each). The V gene lost 0 bases and the J gene lost 6 bases, with 10 bases spanning the gap. This CDR3 is 14 amino acids long. Germline V CDR1 and CDR2: SNHLY, FYNNEI. The CDR3 sequence is CASSEAPGRDTQYF. CDR3 coding DNA: TGTGCCAGCAGTGAAGCCCCGGGGCGGGATACGCAGTATTTT.

This clonotype was counted ten times or more. The rearrangement joins TRBV7-9 to TRBJ2-3; TRBD2 matches 9 bases. V trimming: 1 base; J trimming: 4 bases; junction bases outside the gene matches: 6. CDR1 is SEHNR and CDR2 is FQNEAQ in the germline V gene (reference sequence). This CDR3 comprises 16 residues. CDR3 residues: CASSLGRLAASDTQYF. CDR3 DNA sequence: TGTGCCAGCAGCTTAGGCCGACTAGCGGCTTCAGATACGCAGTATTTT.

At least ten counts were recorded for this clonotype. V is TRBV5-1 and J is TRBJ2-1, with TRBD1 matching over 10 bases. V lost 4 bases to trimming and J lost 2 bases; unmatched junction nucleotides: 6. From germline, CDR1 is SGHRS and CDR2 YFSETQ. This CDR3 is 16 amino acids long. For the CDR3, the DNA is TGCGCCAGCAGCAGATCCGGGACAGGGGCCTACAATGAGCAGTTCTTC. Its translation: CASSRSGTGAYNEQFF.

This clonotype was found many times. V is TRBV4-1 and J is TRBJ1-2; D gene ambiguous. Between the trimmed V and J ends, which lost 0 bases and 8 bases, there was a span of 19 bases. Germline CDR1 and CDR2: MGHRA and YSYEKL. This CDR3 has 16 amino acids. The CDR3 reads CASSQDKTLGGSGYTF. The CDR3 region has the DNA TGCGCCAGCAGCCAAGATAAGACACTTGGAGGGTCCGGCTACACCTTC.

The rearrangement links TRBV7-2 to TRBJ2-3, with 12 nucleotides matching TRBD2. After removal of 1 base from V and 3 bases from J, the junction contained 5 bases not matched to a gene. Germline loops: CDR1 SGHTA, CDR2 FQGNSA. CDR3 length equals 17 residues. CDR3 region: CASSLVLAGGTTDTQYF. CDR3 coding DNA: TGTGCCAGCAGCTTAGTCCTAGCGGGGGGGACTACAGATACGCAGTATTTT.

This clonotype occurred many times. V gene TRBV7-3 combines with J gene TRBJ1-5, with TRBD1 as a possible D gene (6 bases). The CDR3 sequence is 15 residues long. Germline V gene sequence: CDR1 SGHTA, CDR2 FQGTGA. Deletions cut 2 bases from V and 6 bases from J, with 14 bases between. This CDR3 is CASSLRAGDTQPQHF. CDR3 sequence (DNA): TGTGCCAGCAGCTTACGGGCGGGGGACACTCAGCCCCAGCATTTT.

Notes on this clonotype: This may come from a read error, since a much larger clone is one base off. The chain carries TRBV3-1 and TRBJ2-7; D remains unclear. This CDR3 spans 11 amino acids. V was trimmed by 1 base and J by 5 bases, leaving 3 bases between them. Germline V gives CDR1 LGHDT, CDR2 YNNKEL (reference sequence). The DNA of the CDR3 is TGTGCCAGCAGCCAAGCCCACGAGCAGTACTTC. Translated, it gives CASSQAHEQYF.

In regard to this clonotype: The germline gene is not matched at one end of the junction; a read error may be the cause. The chain links TRBV6-1 to TRBJ2-7, with 9 bases aligning to TRBD1. The CDR3 length is 15 residues. The V gene's germline CDR1 is MNHNS and CDR2 SASEGT. The CDR3 sequence is CASSERWDRAYEQHF. CDR3 in DNA: TGTGCCAGCAGTGAAAGGTGGGACAGGGCCTACGAGCAGCACTTC.

The J gene is TRBJ2-3, the V gene TRBV5-1; 7 nucleotides match TRBD1. Germline CDR1 is SGHRS and CDR2 is YFSETQ. V shed 4 bases, J shed 5 bases, and the junction held 13 bases outside the gene matches. The CDR3 contains 16 residues. CDR3 coding DNA: TGCGCCAGCAGCCTAAGGGGGACAGAAGGGGGAGATACGCAGTATTTT. Its translation: CASSLRGTEGGDTQYF.

The chain couples TRBV29-1 to TRBJ2-7, with 8 bases identical to TRBD1. The CDR3 has 12 amino acids. Trimming cost V 7 bases and J 5 bases; bases outside gene matches: 7. Germline lookup yields CDR1 SQVTM and CDR2 ANQGSEA. The CDR3 loop is CSARTGLNEQYF. The CDR3 DNA is TGCAGCGCCCGGACAGGGCTGAACGAGCAGTACTTC.

This clonotype was seen repeatedly, ten times or more. The J gene is TRBJ2-3, the V gene TRBV19; D might be TRBD2 (6 bases). The V end lost 5 bases, the J end lost 8 bases, and 14 bases lay between the germline ends. Per the germline V gene, CDR1 is LNHDA and CDR2 is SQIVND (reference sequence). This CDR3 has 13 residues. The CDR3 sequence: CASSPRRAGTQYF. CDR3 sequence (DNA): TGTGCCAGTAGTCCCCGTCGAGCGGGTACGCAGTATTTT.

The genes are TRBV2 and TRBJ1-4; D not certain. The CDR3 length is 12 residues. CDR1 is SNHLY and CDR2 is FYNNEI in the germline V gene. V was trimmed by 8 bases and J by 13 bases, leaving 17 bases between them. The CDR3 here is CASEYIAEGLFF. The CDR3 DNA reads as TGTGCCAGCGAATACATTGCGGAGGGACTGTTTTTT.

The CDR3: CASSIGTGSGETQYF. The CDR3 nucleotides are TGTGCCAGCAGCATCGGGACAGGATCTGGGGAGACCCAGTACTTC. The rearrangement uses TRBV7-8 and TRBJ2-5; 8 nucleotides align to TRBD1. V dropped 5 bases and J dropped 5; count of bases not matched to a gene: 10. The CDR3 runs 15 residues. Germline CDR1 SGHVS, CDR2 FQNEAQ.

The chain links TRBV5-5 to TRBJ1-5; D remains ambiguous. The CDR3 spans 13 residues. Trimming took 2 bases from V and 5 from J, leaving 8 bases between them. CDR1 is SGHKS, CDR2 YYEKEE, per germline (reference sequence). The chain's CDR3 is CASSFKTDQPQHF. The CDR3 nucleotides read TGTGCCAGCAGCTTCAAAACAGATCAGCCCCAGCATTTT.

This clonotype appeared many times. This chain uses TRBV6-5 with TRBJ2-3; 7 bases are a match to TRBD2. Germline assignment: CDR1 MNHEY and CDR2 SVGAGI. V dropped 2 bases and J dropped 0; count of bases not matched to a gene: 5. There are 16 residues in the CDR3. CDR3 nucleotides: TGTGCCAGCAGTTACGCTGGGGGGGGAAGCACAGATACGCAGTATTTT. Translation: CASSYAGGGSTDTQYF.

This clonotype was counted many times. This chain connects TRBV7-3 to TRBJ1-6, with a possible D match to TRBD1 (6 bases). The germline gives CDR1 SGHTA, CDR2 FQGTGA. V lost 3 bases, J lost 9 bases, and 12 bases lay in between. The CDR3 is 14 residues long. CDR3 DNA sequence: TGTGCCAGCAGCTTGGGAGGGGGAGGTTCACCCCTCCACTTT. It is translated as CASSLGGGGSPLHF.

The chain uses TRBV2 and TRBJ2-7; tentative D call: TRBD1 (6 bases). The CDR3 covers 13 residues. V lost 6 bases, J lost 3 bases, and 12 bases lay in between. Germline CDR1 reads SNHLY; CDR2 reads FYNNEI. CDR3 loop: CASRYRAYYEQYF. The CDR3 region has the DNA TGTGCCAGCAGGTACAGGGCGTACTACGAGCAGTACTTC.

The table lists this clonotype with many counts. The rearrangement links TRBV6-1 to TRBJ2-6, with 7 bases matching TRBD2. CDR3 length: 15 amino acids. The V gene's germline CDR1 is MNHNS and CDR2 SASEGT. J lost 0 bases, V lost 7 bases, and 3 bases had no gene match. CDR3 DNA: TGTGCCAGCACCTGGGGGGGCTCTGGGGCCAACGTCCTGACTTTC. This gives the protein CASTWGGSGANVLTF.

This clonotype was observed at least ten times. Sequence at one end of the junction differs from germline and may be a read error. The rearrangement joins TRBV7-7 to TRBJ2-2; 8 bases fit TRBD1. Germline CDR1 SSHAT, CDR2 FNYEAQ (reference sequence). The CDR3 extends over 15 amino acids. The DNA for the CDR3 is TGTGCTAGCAGCTCCCAGGGGGCGGGAACCGGGGAGCTGTTTTTT. This codes for CASSSQGAGTGELFF. The whole variable domain, remainder taken from reference TRBV7-7 and TRBJ2-2, is GAGVSQSPRYKVTKRGQDVTLRCDPISSHATLYWYQQALGQGPEFLTYFNYEAQPDKSGLPSDRFSAERPEGSISTLTIQRTEQRDSAMYRCASSSQGAGTGELFFGEGSRLTVL.

This clonotype occurred a few times. V is TRBV14 and J is TRBJ2-2; D unclear. V gave up 1 base and J gave up 5 bases, with 8 bases separating them. Germline V gene data show CDR1 as SGHDN and CDR2 as FVKESK. This CDR3 has 14 residues. The CDR3 protein is CASSQAGLTGELFF. CDR3 in DNA: TGTGCCAGCAGCCAAGCCGGGCTTACCGGGGAGCTGTTTTTT.

In its sample, this clonotype was seen a few times. The V call is TRBV4-2, the J call TRBJ1-5; a possible D gene is TRBD1 (5 bases). The CDR3 contains 15 residues. The V end was cut by 0 bases, the J end by 6 bases, with 12 bases between. The germline gives CDR1 LGHNA, CDR2 YNFKEQ. The CDR3 nucleotides are TGTGCCAGCAGCCAAGATTTGAGAGGGGCTCAGCCCCAGCATTTT. Its protein is CASSQDLRGAQPQHF.

The table lists this clonotype with many counts. The rearrangement uses TRBV12-3 or TRBV12-4 and TRBJ1-1; no clear D. The V and J ends lost 2 bases and 0 bases respectively, with 4 bases between them. CDR3 length equals 13 residues. The CDR3 loop is CASSLRVNTEAFF. CDR3 nucleotides: TGTGCCAGCAGTTTACGAGTGAACACTGAAGCTTTCTTT.

At least ten counts were recorded for this clonotype. This chain uses TRBV20-1 with TRBJ2-4; a possible D gene is TRBD1 (6 bases). Germline loops: CDR1 DFQATT, CDR2 SNEGSKA (reference sequence). The CDR3 extends over 13 amino acids. V lost 5 bases to trimming and J lost 6 bases, with 14 bases between them. CDR3 loop: CSASQGMSNIQYF. For the CDR3, the DNA is TGCAGTGCTTCTCAGGGGATGTCAAACATTCAGTACTTC.

This clonotype was detected ten times or more. The J gene is TRBJ1-6, the V gene TRBV6-1; 10 nucleotides align to TRBD1. The CDR3 consists of 15 residues. The germline V gene encodes CDR1 MNHNS and CDR2 SASEGT. V shed 6 bases, J shed 8 bases, and the junction held 7 bases outside the gene matches. The CDR3 nucleotides are TGTGCCAGCAGCAAGGGACAGGGGTATGATTCACCCCTCCACTTT. This codes for CASSKGQGYDSPLHF.

The chain couples TRBV24-1 to TRBJ2-3; 7 nucleotides agree with TRBD1. This CDR3 region has 13 residues. Germline V CDR1 and CDR2: KGHDR, SFDVKD. Trimming removed 4 bases from V and 6 bases from J; junction bases left unmatched: 3. CDR3 loop: CATSELQGDTQYF. For the CDR3, the DNA is TGTGCCACCAGTGAGTTACAGGGGGATACGCAGTATTTT.

The chain recombines TRBV7-9 with TRBJ2-1, with TRBD2 matching over 8 bases. V was clipped by 3 bases and J by 4 bases; unmatched bases: 11. Germline V gene data show CDR1 as SEHNR and CDR2 as FQNEAQ (reference sequence). The CDR3 is 17 residues long. DNA for the CDR3: TGTGCCAGCAGCTTTGAGAGCGGGAGTTCTATATACAATGAGCAGTTCTTC. This codes for CASSFESGSSIYNEQFF.

Only a few counts were recorded for this clonotype. Here the CDR3 DNA reads TGCAGTGCTAGAGGCAGAGGTAGTCTCCTCGAGCAGTACTTC. It yields the protein CSARGRGSLLEQYF. The chain employs TRBV20-1 and TRBJ2-7; D is undetermined. The CDR3 is made up of 14 amino acids. The germline V and J ends were trimmed by 1 base and 6 bases, with 16 bases remaining between them. CDR1 is DFQATT and CDR2 is SNEGSKA in the germline V gene (reference sequence).

At least ten counts were recorded for this clonotype. This chain joins TRBV29-1 and TRBJ2-7, with a weak D call TRBD2 (5 bases). CDR3 length: 14 residues. Germline V gene sequence: CDR1 SQVTM, CDR2 ANQGSEA. Trimming shortened V by 0 bases and J by 2 bases, and 11 bases separated the two germline ends. The CDR3 bases are TGCAGCGTTGAAGATCCCGGGAAGCCCTACGAGCAGTACTTC. As protein: CSVEDPGKPYEQYF.

The chain links TRBV20-1 to TRBJ2-7; 8 nucleotides agree with TRBD2. Germline V gene sequence: CDR1 DFQATT, CDR2 SNEGSKA (reference sequence). J gave up 4 bases and V 5 bases, and 7 bases lay outside the gene matches. There are 13 residues in the CDR3. CDR3 residues: CSAGARGGYEQYF. CDR3 DNA sequence: TGCAGTGCTGGCGCCCGGGGGGGTTACGAGCAGTACTTC.